Included here is one TCR beta chain sequence, with context. Its target is unknown. The V gene's germline CDR1 is MNHNS and CDR2 SASEGT. V shed 10 bases, J shed 2 bases, and the junction held 13 bases outside the gene matches. This CDR3 spans 16 amino acids. This sample was taken from a study of blood T cells in healthy people across ages. Together with a sample-barcoded 5' primer, a J-beta primer mix was included in a second PCR lasting about 7 to 11 cycles. A single record per CDR3 protein comes from TCRdb applying MiXCR to the 5' RACE reads. The sample lists 1.5 million to 2 million distinct CDR3 sequences, about 30% occurring once. Study findings and constraints: Measured against age, TCR beta diversity per million T cells decreased in a roughly linear manner.

The chain has TRBV6-1 and TRBJ2-1; 8 bases agree with TRBD2. The sample was blood. The clonotype comes from a woman between 25 and 40 years old in good health. Here the CDR3 DNA reads TGTGCCACCGGGACTAGTGGTAGCGGGGCCTACAATGAGCAGTTCTTC. Translation gives CATGTSGSGAYNEQFF.